Included here is one T cell receptor beta chain sequence, with context. The target antigen is unknown. The data belong to a study of T-cell memory formation after mild COVID-19. Across the whole study: TCR clustering was largely donor specific. Study observations and caveats: Whether day 37 second-wave clones are SARS-CoV-2-specific was not confirmed. The study detected some responding clones in pre-infection memory, suggesting cross-reactive memory joined.

Constant-segment primers were used for 5'RACE, and the resulting TCR alpha and TCR beta cDNA libraries carried sample barcodes and UMIs. TCRdb independently ran MiXCR on the 5' RACE reads; one entry per CDR3 protein. The sample carries nearly 200,000 distinct CDR3 sequences, about a sixth recorded once. The CDR3 contains 13 residues. The V and J ends lost 4 bases and 1 base respectively, with 8 bases between them. This chain connects TRBV12-3 or TRBV12-4 to TRBJ2-7, with D tentatively TRBD1 (6 bases). This receptor was obtained from an adult woman who had mild COVID-19 (a few samples of this study predate the infection). Cell type and time point are not known. The sample was PBMCs or a T cell subset sorted from them (not recorded which). CDR3 DNA: TGTGCCAGCAGTTCGGACAGATCCTACGAGCAGTACTTC. Amino acid sequence: CASSSDRSYEQYF.